This TCR beta chain came from a study of blood T cell repertoires in COVID-19. Sequenced by immunoSEQ multiplex PCR; TCRdb stores in-frame clones only, minus some. The data hold under 200,000 clones, with about 85% observed a single time. Germline V gene lookup returns CDR1 KGHSH and CDR2 LQKENI. The length of the CDR3 is 13 residues. J was trimmed by 1 base and V by 5 bases; bases with no gene match: 1. This TCR was recovered from a woman of 80 years or more with acute or convalescent COVID-19. The chain uses TRBV18 and TRBJ2-7; 8 bases align to TRBD2. The sequenced sample was peripheral blood. This CDR3 is CASSSGGSYEQYF. DNA for the CDR3: TGTGCCAGCTCAAGCGGGGGTTCCTACGAGCAGTACTTC. Supplemented by reference TRBV18 and TRBJ2-7, the full variable domain reads NAGVMQNPRHLVRRRGQEARLRCSPMKGHSHVYWYRQLPEEGLKFMVYLQKENIIDESGMPKERFSAEFPKEGPSILRIQQVVRGDSAAYFCASSSGGSYEQYFGPGTRLTVT.